Listed below are T cell receptor beta chains from one sample, sequenced in a study of T-cell memory formation after mild COVID-19. TCRdb passed the 5' RACE reads through MiXCR, listing each CDR3 protein once. The sample lists about 160,000 distinct CDR3 sequences; 25% to 40% were seen once. Source material: PBMCs or a T cell subset sorted from them (not recorded which). These receptors came from an adult woman who had mild COVID-19 (a few samples of this study predate the infection). Cell type and time point are not known. CDR3s include the opening cysteine and the closing phenylalanine or tryptophan. The order of the fields is D gene, J gene, clone size, V gene, CDR3 protein, CDR3 DNA. The D gene is left open where the match is weak. Part of the rows lack a size; the others show once, few, many or a class for expanded clones.

-	TRBJ2-3	-	TRBV25-1	CASSDHGDTQYF	TGTGCCAGCAGTGACCATGGGGATACGCAGTATTTT
-	TRBJ2-1	-	TRBV12-3/TRBV12-4	CASSLSLSSYNEQFF	TGTGCCAGCAGTTTAAGTCTGAGCTCCTACAATGAGCAGTTCTTC
-	TRBJ1-1	few	TRBV25-1	CASTLTTEAFF	TGTGCCAGCACTTTGACGACTGAAGCTTTCTTT
-	TRBJ2-5	few	TRBV5-1	CASSLRQGAQETQYF	TGCGCCAGCAGCTTAAGGCAGGGAGCCCAAGAGACCCAGTACTTC
TRBD2	TRBJ2-1	-	TRBV10-3	CATEGLAGSNEQFF	TGTGCCACGGAGGGACTAGCGGGAAGTAATGAGCAGTTCTTC
TRBD1	TRBJ2-2	-	TRBV5-1	CASSLVGQGIRELFF	TGCGCCAGCAGCTTGGTAGGACAGGGCATTCGGGAGCTGTTTTTT
TRBD1	TRBJ1-1	-	TRBV20-1	CSAHRTGGGEGTEAFF	TGCAGTGCTCACCGGACAGGGGGCGGGGAGGGCACTGAAGCTTTCTTT
-	TRBJ1-1	-	TRBV6-5	CASRPLTGNTEAFF	TGTGCCAGCAGGCCTTTAACAGGGAACACTGAAGCTTTCTTT
-	TRBJ1-1	few	TRBV12-3/TRBV12-4	CASSLLMTRGTEAFF	TGTGCCAGCAGTCTCCTAATGACACGGGGCACTGAAGCTTTCTTT
TRBD1	TRBJ1-4	-	TRBV2	CASSELGQVGEKLFF	TGTGCCAGCAGTGAACTGGGACAGGTGGGAGAAAAACTGTTTTTT